The 3 T cell receptor beta chains reported below all come from one sample, sequenced in a study of shared clonotypes between healthy human individuals. Sequencing was performed with immunoSEQ multiplex PCR; in TCRdb, only in-frame clones are kept and a portion is missing. The sample lists about 530,000 clones; approximately 95% were seen once. Sequencing was done on a sample of naive CD4+ T cells sorted from blood. Stated subset: CD45RA+ positively selected. These receptors originate from a woman in her 30s in good health.

The chain has TRBV12-5 and TRBJ1-2, with D hard to call. CDR1 LGHNT and CDR2 FRNRAP come from the germline V gene. Trimming shortened V by 0 bases and J by 0 bases, and 17 bases separated the two germline ends. The CDR3 is made up of 18 amino acids. CDR3 protein: CASGLVHQARGANYGYTF. The CDR3, as DNA: TGTGCTAGTGGTTTGGTACACCAGGCCCGGGGAGCTAACTATGGCTACACCTTC.

The chain combines TRBV28 with TRBJ1-3; 8 bases line up with TRBD1. The CDR3 totals 17 residues. With V trimmed by 5 bases and J by 8 bases, 17 bases remained unmatched. Germline lookup yields CDR1 MDHEN and CDR2 SYDVKM. CDR3 in DNA: TGTGCCAGCAGTGGAGGACAGGGTTTCGGTGTAAGGCACACCATATATTTT. Residues: CASSGGQGFGVRHTIYF.

V usage is TRBV28 and J usage is TRBJ1-2; tentatively, D is TRBD1 (5 bases). Trimming left V 6 bases short and J 4 bases short, with 15 bases between. Germline V gene sequence: CDR1 MDHEN, CDR2 SYDVKM. This CDR3 is built from 14 residues. CDR3 amino acids: CASSSLGGSYGYTF. DNA of the CDR3: TGTGCCAGCAGCTCACTCGGGGGAAGCTATGGCTACACCTTC.